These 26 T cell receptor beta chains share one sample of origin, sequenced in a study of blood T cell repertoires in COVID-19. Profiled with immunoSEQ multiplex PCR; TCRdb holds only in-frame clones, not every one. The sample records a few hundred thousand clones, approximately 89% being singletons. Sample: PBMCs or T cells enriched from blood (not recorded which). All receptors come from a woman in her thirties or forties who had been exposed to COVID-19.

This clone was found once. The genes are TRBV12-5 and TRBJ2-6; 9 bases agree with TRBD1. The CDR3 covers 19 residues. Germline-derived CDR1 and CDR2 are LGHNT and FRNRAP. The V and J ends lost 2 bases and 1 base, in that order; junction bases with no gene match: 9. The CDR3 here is CASGLFTGTGRSGANVLTF. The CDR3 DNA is TGTGCTAGTGGTTTGTTTACCGGGACAGGGAGGTCTGGGGCCAACGTCCTGACTTTC.

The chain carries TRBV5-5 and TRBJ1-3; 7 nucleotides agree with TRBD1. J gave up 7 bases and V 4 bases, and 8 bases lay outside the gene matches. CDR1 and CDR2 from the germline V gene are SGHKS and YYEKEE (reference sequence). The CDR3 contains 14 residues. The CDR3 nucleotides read TGTGCCAGCAGCCCGACCAGGGGGACGAACACCATATATTTT. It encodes CASSPTRGTNTIYF.

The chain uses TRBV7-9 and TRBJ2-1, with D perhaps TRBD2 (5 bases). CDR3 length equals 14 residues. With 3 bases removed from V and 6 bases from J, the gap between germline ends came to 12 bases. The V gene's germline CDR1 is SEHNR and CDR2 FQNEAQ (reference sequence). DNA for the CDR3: TGTGCCAGCAGCTTCGGAGAGAGGGTCAATGAGCAGTTCTTC. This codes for CASSFGERVNEQFF.

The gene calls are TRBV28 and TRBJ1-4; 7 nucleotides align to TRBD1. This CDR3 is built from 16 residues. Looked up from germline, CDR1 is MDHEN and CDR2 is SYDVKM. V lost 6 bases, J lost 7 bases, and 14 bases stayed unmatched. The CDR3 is CASRLYNRGLSEKLFF. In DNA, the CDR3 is TGTGCCAGCAGGCTTTACAACAGGGGATTGAGTGAAAAACTGTTTTTT.

The chain's CDR3 is CATNEGVSGNTIYF. The CDR3 region has the DNA TGTGCCACTAACGAGGGGGTCTCTGGAAACACCATATATTTT. The V call is TRBV18, the J call TRBJ1-3; TRBD1 might be the D (6 bases). Looked up from germline, CDR1 is KGHSH and CDR2 is LQKENI. The CDR3 spans 14 residues. Trimming removed 10 bases at V and 0 bases at J, with 13 bases between.

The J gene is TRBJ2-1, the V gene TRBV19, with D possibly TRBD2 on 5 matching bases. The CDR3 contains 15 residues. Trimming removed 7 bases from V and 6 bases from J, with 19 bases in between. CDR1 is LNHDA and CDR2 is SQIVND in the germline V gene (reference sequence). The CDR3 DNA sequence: TGTGCCAGTATCCCTCCCCACAGCGGCCTCAATGAGCAGTTCTTC. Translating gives CASIPPHSGLNEQFF.

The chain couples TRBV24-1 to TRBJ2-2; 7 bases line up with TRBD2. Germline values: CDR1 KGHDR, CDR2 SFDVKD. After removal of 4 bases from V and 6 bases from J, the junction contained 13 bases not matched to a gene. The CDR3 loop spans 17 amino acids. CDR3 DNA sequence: TGTGCCACCAGTGACGCTACTCGGACTAGAGGTTCCGGGGAGCTGTTTTTT. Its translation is CATSDATRTRGSGELFF.

The CDR3 loop reads CARSGGQLNTQYF. CDR3 in DNA: TGTGCCAGAAGCGGGGGACAGCTTAATACGCAGTATTTT. V usage is TRBV5-3 and J usage is TRBJ2-3; TRBD1 matches at 7 bases. TRBV5-3 is known as an ORF, though its function is uncertain. J was trimmed by 7 bases and V by 4 bases; bases with no gene match: 6. The CDR3 loop spans 13 amino acids.

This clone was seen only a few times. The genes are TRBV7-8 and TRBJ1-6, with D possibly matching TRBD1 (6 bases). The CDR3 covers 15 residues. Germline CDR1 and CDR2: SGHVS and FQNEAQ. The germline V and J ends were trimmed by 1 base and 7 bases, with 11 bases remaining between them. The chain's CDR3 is CASSLGGTRNSPLHF. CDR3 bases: TGTGCCAGCAGCTTAGGGGGGACACGGAATTCACCCCTCCACTTT. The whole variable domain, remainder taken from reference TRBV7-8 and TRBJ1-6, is GAGVSQSPRYKVAKRGQDVALRCDPISGHVSLFWYQQALGQGPEFLTYFQNEAQLDKSGLPSDRFFAERPEGSVSTLKIQRTQQEDSAVYLCASSLGGTRNSPLHFGNGTRLTVT.

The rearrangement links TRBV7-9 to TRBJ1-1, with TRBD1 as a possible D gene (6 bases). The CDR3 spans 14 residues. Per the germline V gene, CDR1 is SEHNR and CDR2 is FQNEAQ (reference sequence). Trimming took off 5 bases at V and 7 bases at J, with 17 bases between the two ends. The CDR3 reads CASSDQGTVGEAFF. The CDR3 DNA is TGTGCCAGCAGCGACCAGGGGACGGTGGGTGAAGCTTTCTTT.

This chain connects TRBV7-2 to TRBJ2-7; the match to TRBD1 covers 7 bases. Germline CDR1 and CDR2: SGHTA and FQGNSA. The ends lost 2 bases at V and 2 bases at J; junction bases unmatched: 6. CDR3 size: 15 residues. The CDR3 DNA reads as TGTGCCAGCAGCTTACCGGACAGGAACCCCTACGAGCAGTACTTC. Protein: CASSLPDRNPYEQYF.

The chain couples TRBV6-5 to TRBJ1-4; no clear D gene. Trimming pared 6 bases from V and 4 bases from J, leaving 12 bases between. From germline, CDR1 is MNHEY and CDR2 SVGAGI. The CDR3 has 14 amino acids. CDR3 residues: CASRPPRDNEKLFF. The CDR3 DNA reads TGTGCCAGCAGACCCCCGCGGGATAATGAAAAACTGTTTTTT.

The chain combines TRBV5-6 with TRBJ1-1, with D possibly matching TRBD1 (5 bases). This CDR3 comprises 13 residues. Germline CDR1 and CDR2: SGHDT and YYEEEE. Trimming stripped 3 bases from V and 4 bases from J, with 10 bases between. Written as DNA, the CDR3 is TGTGCCAGCAGCTGGGGGGGAGGCACTGAAGCTTTCTTT. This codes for CASSWGGGTEAFF.

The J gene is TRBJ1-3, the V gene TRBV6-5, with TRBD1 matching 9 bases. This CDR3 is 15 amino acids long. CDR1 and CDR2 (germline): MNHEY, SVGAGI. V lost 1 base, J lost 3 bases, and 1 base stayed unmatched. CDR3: CASSYYRGRGNTIYF. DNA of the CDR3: TGTGCCAGCAGTTACTACAGGGGGCGTGGAAACACCATATATTTT.

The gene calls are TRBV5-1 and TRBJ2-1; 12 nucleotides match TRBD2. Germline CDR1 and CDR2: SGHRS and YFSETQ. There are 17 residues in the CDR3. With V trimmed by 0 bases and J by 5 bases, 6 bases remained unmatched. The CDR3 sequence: CASSLGGLAGTDNEQFF. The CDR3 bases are TGCGCCAGCAGCTTGGGAGGACTAGCGGGAACGGACAATGAGCAGTTCTTC.

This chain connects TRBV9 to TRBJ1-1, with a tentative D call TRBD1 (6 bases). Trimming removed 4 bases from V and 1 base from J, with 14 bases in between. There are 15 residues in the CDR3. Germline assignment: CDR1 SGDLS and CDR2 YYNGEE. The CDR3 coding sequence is TGTGCCAGCAGCCCCCGGGGACACAAGAACACTGAAGCTTTCTTT. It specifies CASSPRGHKNTEAFF.

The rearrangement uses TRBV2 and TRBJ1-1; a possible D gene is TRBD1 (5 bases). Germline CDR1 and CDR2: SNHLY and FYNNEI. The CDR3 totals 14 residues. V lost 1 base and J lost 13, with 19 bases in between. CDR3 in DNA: TGTGCCAGCAGTGAAGATTGGACTTTTCGGGGGGATTTCTTT. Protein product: CASSEDWTFRGDFF.

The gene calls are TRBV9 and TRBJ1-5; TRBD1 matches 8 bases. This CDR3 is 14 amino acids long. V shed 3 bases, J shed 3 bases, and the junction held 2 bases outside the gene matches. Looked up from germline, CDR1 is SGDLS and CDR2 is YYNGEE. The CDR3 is CASSGTGTNQPQHF. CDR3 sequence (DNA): TGTGCCAGCAGCGGGACAGGGACCAATCAGCCCCAGCATTTT.

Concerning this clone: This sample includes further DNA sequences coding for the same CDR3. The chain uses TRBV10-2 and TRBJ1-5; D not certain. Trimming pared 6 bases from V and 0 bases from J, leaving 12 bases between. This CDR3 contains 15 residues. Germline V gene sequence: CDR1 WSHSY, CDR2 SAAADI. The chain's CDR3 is CASSRSEYSNQPQHF. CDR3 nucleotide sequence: TGCGCCAGCAGCCGTTCAGAATATAGCAATCAGCCCCAGCATTTT.

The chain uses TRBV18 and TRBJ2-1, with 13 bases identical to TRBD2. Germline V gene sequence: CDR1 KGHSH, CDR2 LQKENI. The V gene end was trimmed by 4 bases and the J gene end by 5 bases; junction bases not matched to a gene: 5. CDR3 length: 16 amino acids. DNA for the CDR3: TGTGCCAGCTCACGCGTTGGACTAGCGGGAGACAATGAGCAGTTCTTC. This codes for CASSRVGLAGDNEQFF.

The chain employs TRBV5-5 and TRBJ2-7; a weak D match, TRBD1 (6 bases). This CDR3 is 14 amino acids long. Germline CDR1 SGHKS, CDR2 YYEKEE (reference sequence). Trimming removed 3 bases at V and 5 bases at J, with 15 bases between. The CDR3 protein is CASSSSDDRNEQYF. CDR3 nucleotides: TGTGCCAGCAGCTCCTCGGACGACAGGAACGAGCAGTACTTC.

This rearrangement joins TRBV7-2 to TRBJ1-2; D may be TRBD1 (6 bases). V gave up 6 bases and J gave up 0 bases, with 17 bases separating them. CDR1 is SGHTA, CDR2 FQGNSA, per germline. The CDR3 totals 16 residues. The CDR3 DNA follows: TGTGCCAGCAGGAACCCAGGGGTAGGAGCTAACTATGGCTACACCTTC. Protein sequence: CASRNPGVGANYGYTF.

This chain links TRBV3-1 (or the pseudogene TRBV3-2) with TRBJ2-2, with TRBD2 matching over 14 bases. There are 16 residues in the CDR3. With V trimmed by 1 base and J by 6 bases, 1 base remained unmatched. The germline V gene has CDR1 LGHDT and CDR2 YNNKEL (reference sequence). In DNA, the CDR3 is TGTGCCAGCAGCCAAGGACTAGCGGGAGGGGCCGGGGAGCTGTTTTTT. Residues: CASSQGLAGGAGELFF.

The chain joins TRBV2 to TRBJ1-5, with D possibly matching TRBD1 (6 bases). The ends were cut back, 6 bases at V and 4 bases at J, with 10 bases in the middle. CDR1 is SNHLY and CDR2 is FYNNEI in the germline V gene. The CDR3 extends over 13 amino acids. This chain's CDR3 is CASREDSNQPQHF. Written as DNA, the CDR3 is TGTGCCAGCAGGGAGGACAGTAATCAGCCCCAGCATTTT.

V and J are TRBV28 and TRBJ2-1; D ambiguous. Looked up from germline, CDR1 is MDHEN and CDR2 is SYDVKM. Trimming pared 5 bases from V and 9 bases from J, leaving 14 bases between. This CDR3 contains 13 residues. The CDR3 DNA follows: TGTGCCAGCAGTCCCCCCCCGGGTACTGAGCAGTTCTTC. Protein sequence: CASSPPPGTEQFF.

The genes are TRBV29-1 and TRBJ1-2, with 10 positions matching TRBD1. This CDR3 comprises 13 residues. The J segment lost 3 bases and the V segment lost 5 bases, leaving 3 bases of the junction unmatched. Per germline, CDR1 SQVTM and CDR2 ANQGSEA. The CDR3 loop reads CSVHGTGDYGYTF. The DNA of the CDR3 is TGCAGCGTTCACGGGACAGGGGACTATGGCTACACCTTC. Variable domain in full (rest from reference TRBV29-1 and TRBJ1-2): SAVISQKPSRDICQRGTSLTIQCQVDSQVTMMFWYRQQPGQSLTLIATANQGSEATYESGFVIDKFPISRPNLTFSTLTVSNMSPEDSSIYLCSVHGTGDYGYTFGSGTRLTVV.